This T cell receptor (beta chain) was obtained from a study of cytomegalovirus exposure and HLA in healthy donors. Amplification used 60 Vbeta primers and 13 Jbeta primers. TCRdb's table, derived via immunoSEQ multiplex PCR, lists solely in-frame clones and lacks some. The repertoire consists of about 150,000 clones, with approximately 69% occurring once and the leading ten covering approximately 2.1%. Trimming removed 5 bases from V and 2 bases from J, with 10 bases in between. Germline values: CDR1 MNHEY, CDR2 SVGAGI. CDR3 length: 13 residues. The V call is TRBV6-5, the J call TRBJ2-7, with D possibly being TRBD1 (5 bases). Sequencing was done on a sample of PBMCs. The clonotype originates from a man younger than 40 in good health and CMV-seronegative. The CDR3 nucleotides are TGTGCCAGCAGTAATGGACAAGCCTACGAGCAGTACTTC. It is translated as CASSNGQAYEQYF.